Below are 8 T cell receptor beta chains sequenced from a single sample in a study of cytomegalovirus exposure and HLA in healthy donors. The PCR ran on 60 Vbeta and 13 Jbeta primers. The table came from immunoSEQ multiplex PCR; TCRdb's copy has only in-frame clones and leaves some out. This table has some 90,000 clones, about 81% appearing once. Sequencing was carried out using PBMCs. These receptors all stem from a man aged 40-55 years in good health and CMV-seronegative.

The genes are TRBV6-1 and TRBJ1-2; D remains ambiguous. The CDR3 is 12 amino acids. Trimming shortened V by 5 bases and J by 6 bases, and 10 bases separated the two germline ends. Germline V gene data show CDR1 as MNHNS and CDR2 as SASEGT. Written as DNA, the CDR3 is TGTGCCAGCAGTTTGCTACTCCATGGCTACACCTTC. It is translated as CASSLLLHGYTF.

The genes are TRBV29-1 and TRBJ2-5; tentative D call: TRBD1 (5 bases). The DNA end favors TRBJ2-7, so the J call may be wrong. CDR1 and CDR2 (germline): SQVTM, ANQGSEA. The CDR3 loop spans 11 amino acids. The DNA for the CDR3 is TGCAGCGTGGGCAGGGTCTACGAGCAGTACTTC. Its translation is CSVGRVYEQYF.

The J gene is TRBJ1-6, the V gene TRBV19, with D perhaps TRBD1 (6 bases). CDR3 size: 14 residues. Between the trimmed V and J ends, which lost 5 bases and 9 bases, there was a span of 14 bases. Looked up from germline, CDR1 is LNHDA and CDR2 is SQIVND (reference sequence). CDR3 residues: CASSVQGSGSPLHF. CDR3 bases: TGTGCCAGTAGTGTACAGGGATCGGGTTCACCCCTCCACTTT.

This rearrangement joins TRBV10-2 to TRBJ2-2, with D maybe TRBD1 (6 bases). Deletions cut 8 bases from V and 0 bases from J, with 16 bases between. CDR3 size: 16 residues. Germline lookup yields CDR1 WSHSY and CDR2 SAAADI. The CDR3 sequence is CASLPYRDANTGELFF. DNA of the CDR3: TGCGCCAGCTTACCGTACAGGGATGCGAACACCGGGGAGCTGTTTTTT.

CDR3 sequence reads: CASSVGLAGGPNNEQFF. CDR3 DNA: TGTGCCAGCAGCGTCGGACTAGCGGGGGGGCCTAACAATGAGCAGTTCTTC. The rearrangement links TRBV9 to TRBJ2-1, with TRBD2 matching 15 bases. The CDR3 loop spans 17 amino acids. Germline V gene sequence: CDR1 SGDLS, CDR2 YYNGEE. Trimming cost V 2 bases and J 5 bases; bases outside gene matches: 5.

The chain combines TRBV5-1 with TRBJ1-5, with TRBD1 matching over 9 bases. Germline CDR1 is SGHRS and CDR2 is YFSETQ. V was pared by 4 bases and J by 6 bases, with 8 bases of the junction left unmatched. The CDR3 has 15 amino acids. CDR3 sequence (DNA): TGCGCCAGCAGCGAAGGTGGGACAGGGTTTCAGCCCCAGCATTTT. Translation: CASSEGGTGFQPQHF.

This clone was recorded a few times. The chain is built from TRBV4-3 and TRBJ1-6; no firm D call. The CDR3 is made up of 14 amino acids. Germline loops: CDR1 LGHNA, CDR2 YSLEER. V was pared by 4 bases and J by 6 bases, with 10 bases between. In DNA, the CDR3 is TGCGCCAGCAGCCTAGGCGGATTTAATTCACCCCTCCACTTT. Translating gives CASSLGGFNSPLHF.

Here the CDR3 reads CASSDPFTYEQYF. The CDR3, as DNA: TGTGCCAGCAGTGACCCTTTTACCTACGAGCAGTACTTC. The chain links TRBV2 to TRBJ2-7; D remains ambiguous. The CDR3 spans 13 residues. CDR1 and CDR2 from the germline V gene are SNHLY and FYNNEI. The germline V and J ends were trimmed by 3 bases and 2 bases, with 8 bases remaining between them.